One sample yielded the 4 T cell receptor beta chains listed below, sequenced in a study of Tregs in tolerant kidney transplant recipients. Assay used: immunoSEQ multiplex PCR; TCRdb lists only in-frame clones, some missing. The repertoire holds 65,000 or so clones, roughly 86% seen once, with 3.5% to 4% in the top ten. Related graft donors supplied nonmyeloablative bone marrow transplants, and mixed chimerism was transient. This material consisted of CD4+ T cells from blood (PBMCs), taken 6 months after the transplant. The receptor set was obtained from a human patient who received a combined kidney and bone marrow transplant. Among the T cells, some may be from the graft donor.

V is TRBV30 and J is TRBJ2-7; a possible D gene is TRBD1 (6 bases). Germline CDR1 and CDR2: GTSNPN and SVGIG (reference sequence). This CDR3 contains 11 residues. V lost 5 bases to trimming and J lost 3 bases, with 8 bases between them. The CDR3 region is CAWAQGYEQYF. The CDR3 nucleotides read TGTGCCTGGGCACAGGGCTACGAGCAGTACTTC.

The DNA of the CDR3 is TGCAGCGTTGTGGACAGGGAGGGAGAGACCCAGTACTTC. Its protein is CSVVDREGETQYF. The gene calls are TRBV29-1 and TRBJ2-5, with D perhaps TRBD1 (8 bases). Trimming removed 4 bases at V and 4 bases at J, with 13 bases between. The CDR3 spans 13 residues. Per germline, CDR1 SQVTM and CDR2 ANQGSEA.

The chain uses TRBV11-2 and TRBJ2-7, with 8 bases aligning to TRBD2. Germline V gives CDR1 SGHAT, CDR2 FQNNGV. CDR3 length equals 16 residues. With V trimmed by 3 bases and J by 0 bases, 7 bases remained unmatched. The CDR3 loop is CASSFPGRALSYEQYF. CDR3 DNA: TGTGCCAGCAGCTTCCCCGGGAGGGCCCTCTCCTACGAGCAGTACTTC.

The V gene is TRBV4-1, the J gene TRBJ1-1; TRBD1 might be the D (5 bases). CDR1 MGHRA and CDR2 YSYEKL come from the germline V gene. The ends were cut back, 0 bases at V and 1 base at J, with 12 bases in the middle. The CDR3 loop spans 16 amino acids. The CDR3 protein is CASSQDSPGGNTEAFF. The CDR3 nucleotides are TGCGCCAGCAGCCAAGATAGCCCGGGGGGGAACACTGAAGCTTTCTTT.